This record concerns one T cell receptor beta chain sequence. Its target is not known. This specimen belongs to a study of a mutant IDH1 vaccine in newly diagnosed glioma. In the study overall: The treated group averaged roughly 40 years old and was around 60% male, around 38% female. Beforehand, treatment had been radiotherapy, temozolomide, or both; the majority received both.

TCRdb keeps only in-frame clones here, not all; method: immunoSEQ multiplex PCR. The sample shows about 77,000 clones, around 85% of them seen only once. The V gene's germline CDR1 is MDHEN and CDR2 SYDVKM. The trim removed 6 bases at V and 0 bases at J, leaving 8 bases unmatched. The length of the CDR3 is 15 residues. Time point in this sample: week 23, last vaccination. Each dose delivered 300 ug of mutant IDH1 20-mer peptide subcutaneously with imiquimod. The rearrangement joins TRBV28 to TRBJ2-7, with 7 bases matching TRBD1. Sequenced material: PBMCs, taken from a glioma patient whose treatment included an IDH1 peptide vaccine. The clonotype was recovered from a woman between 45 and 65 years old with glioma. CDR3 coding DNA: TGTGCCAGCAGGAACCGGGACAGAAGCTCCTACGAGCAGTACTTC. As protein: CASRNRDRSSYEQYF.